This T cell receptor (beta chain) originates from a study of a mutant IDH1 vaccine in newly diagnosed glioma. On the study more broadly: Patients previously underwent radiotherapy, temozolomide, or both, and most underwent both. Whole-study results and caveats: Vaccine-induced immune responses were detected in approximately 92% of patients.

Regarding time point: week 35, safety follow-up. Doses comprised 300 ug of mutant IDH1 20-mer peptide each, plus topical imiquimod. Scheduled for weeks 1, 3, 5, 7, 11, 15, 19 and 23, eight vaccinations were given to patients. In its sample, this clone was seen once. The target antigen is unknown. Profiling relied on immunoSEQ multiplex PCR, and the TCRdb table lists in-frame clones only, not all of them. This table has 30,000 to 40,000 clones, around 83% appearing once. This TCR was sampled from a woman aged 18-35 years with glioma. The source material was PBMCs, sampled from a glioma patient whose treatment included an IDH1 peptide vaccine.

The CDR3: CASSYYRGPPNFYEQYF. The CDR3 coding sequence is TGTGCCAGCAGCTACTATAGGGGACCACCAAACTTCTACGAGCAGTACTTC. This chain joins TRBV7-2 and TRBJ2-7, with D perhaps given as TRBD1 or TRBD2 (5 bases each). This CDR3 spans 17 amino acids. Germline values: CDR1 SGHTA, CDR2 FQGNSA. Deletions cut 4 bases from V and 3 bases from J, with 22 bases between. Combining the CDR3 with reference TRBV7-2 and TRBJ2-7 gives the whole variable domain GAGVSQSPSNKVTEKGKDVELRCDPISGHTALYWYRQSLGQGLEFLIYFQGNSAPDKSGLPSDRFSAERTGGSVSTLTIQRTQQEDSAVYLCASSYYRGPPNFYEQYFGPGTRLTVT.